Shown below are 8 T cell receptor beta chains from a single sample sequenced in a study of T cells in Graves' hyperthyroidism and ophthalmopathy. Template material for amplifying TCR beta CDR3 regions consisted of RNA transcripts. First-round RT-PCR with HTBI primers amplified the TCR CDR3 region. MiXCR was run by TCRdb on the multiplex PCR reads, yielding one entry per CDR3 protein. The data contain fewer than 850,000 distinct CDR3 sequences, roughly 17% of them singletons. The source material was blood. These receptors were obtained from a man aged 45 to 65 with Graves' hyperthyroidism.

The chain has TRBV19 and TRBJ1-4; D is possibly TRBD1 (5 bases). V was trimmed by 4 bases and J by 4 bases, leaving 7 bases between them. The CDR3 runs to 13 residues. Germline CDR1 is LNHDA and CDR2 is SQIVND (reference sequence). CDR3 DNA: TGTGCCAGTAGTAAGACAGTTAATGAAAAACTGTTTTTT. Protein sequence: CASSKTVNEKLFF.

This clonotype occurred many times. DNA for the CDR3: TGCAGTCAACCGGGCGTCGACACCCGCACAGATACGCAGTATTTT. Residues: CSQPGVDTRTDTQYF. The genes are TRBV20-1 and TRBJ2-3; the D is unclear. The CDR3 has 15 amino acids. Trimming shortened V by 8 bases and J by 1 base, and 19 bases separated the two germline ends. Germline CDR1 and CDR2: DFQATT and SNEGSKA (reference sequence).

The chain is built from TRBV30 and TRBJ1-4, with a weak D call TRBD1 (5 bases). The CDR3 runs to 14 residues. Germline loops: CDR1 GTSNPN, CDR2 SVGIG (reference sequence). V was cut by 3 bases and J by 4 bases, with 12 bases left in between. The CDR3 DNA follows: TGTGCCTGGAGCTCCGGGACTTTTAATGAAAAACTGTTTTTT. Translation: CAWSSGTFNEKLFF.

In this sample, this clonotype turned up many times. The junction departs from the called germline gene at one end, perhaps through a read error. The V call is TRBV5-1, the J call TRBJ2-3; 8 nucleotides align to TRBD2. From germline, CDR1 is SGHRS and CDR2 YFSETQ. The CDR3 length is 14 residues. The CDR3 region is CASTLELAGNTQYF. The CDR3, as DNA: TGCGCCAGCACCTTGGAGCTAGCGGGTAATACGCAGTATTTT.

This clonotype appeared a few times. The chain combines TRBV30 with TRBJ2-3; unclear D gene. The CDR3 is 11 residues long. In germline, CDR1 is GTSNPN, CDR2 SVGIG (reference sequence). The germline V and J ends were trimmed by 5 bases and 4 bases, with 7 bases remaining between them. The CDR3 reads CAWGLADTQYF. The CDR3 bases are TGTGCCTGGGGGCTGGCAGATACGCAGTATTTT.

In its sample, this clonotype was seen many times. The rearrangement uses TRBV6-1 and TRBJ2-7; 8 bases are shared with TRBD2. CDR1 MNHNS and CDR2 SASEGT come from the germline V gene. The trim removed 5 bases at V and 3 bases at J, leaving 9 bases unmatched. This CDR3 has 15 residues. CDR3 in amino acids: CASSYLIAGHYEQYF. In DNA form, the CDR3 reads TGTGCCAGCAGTTATCTGATAGCGGGGCACTACGAGCAGTACTTC.

This clonotype occurred a few times. The rearrangement uses TRBV28 and TRBJ2-1, with 12 bases aligning to TRBD1. V gave up 8 bases and J gave up 7 bases; unmatched junction bases: 15. Germline CDR1 and CDR2: MDHEN and SYDVKM. The CDR3 runs 17 residues. The CDR3 sequence: CASARSVGTGGLNEQFF. CDR3 nucleotide sequence: TGTGCCAGCGCTCGTTCGGTCGGGACAGGGGGCTTAAATGAGCAGTTCTTC.

Many counts were recorded for this clonotype. This chain joins TRBV24-1 and TRBJ2-5, with no clear D. The germline CDR1 and CDR2 sequences are KGHDR and SFDVKD. V shed 1 base and J shed 2 bases, with 10 bases lying between them. There are 15 residues in the CDR3. Written as DNA, the CDR3 is TGTGCCACCAGTGATTTTTCCGCGGTACAAGAGACCCAGTACTTC. Translation: CATSDFSAVQETQYF.